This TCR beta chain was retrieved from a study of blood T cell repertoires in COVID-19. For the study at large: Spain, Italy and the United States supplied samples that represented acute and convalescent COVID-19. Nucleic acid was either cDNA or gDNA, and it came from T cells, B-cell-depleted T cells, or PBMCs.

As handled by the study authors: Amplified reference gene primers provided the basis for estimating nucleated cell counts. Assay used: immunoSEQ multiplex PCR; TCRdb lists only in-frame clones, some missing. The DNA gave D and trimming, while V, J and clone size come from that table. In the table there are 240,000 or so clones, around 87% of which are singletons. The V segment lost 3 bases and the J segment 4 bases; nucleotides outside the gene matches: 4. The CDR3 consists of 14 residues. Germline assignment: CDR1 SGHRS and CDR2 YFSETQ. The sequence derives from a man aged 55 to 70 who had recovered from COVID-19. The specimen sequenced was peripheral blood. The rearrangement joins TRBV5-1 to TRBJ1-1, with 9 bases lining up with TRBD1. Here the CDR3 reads CASSWDRAGTEAFF. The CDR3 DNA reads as TGCGCCAGCAGCTGGGACAGGGCCGGCACTGAAGCTTTCTTT.